Described below is a single T cell receptor beta chain sequence and its context. Its target is not known. This sample is drawn from a study of shared clonotypes between healthy human individuals. Findings and limits, study-wide: Larger richness was generally estimated for naive than memory subsets.

Germline V gives CDR1 SEHNR, CDR2 FQNEAQ (reference sequence). V was pared by 3 bases and J by 4 bases, with 6 bases of the junction left unmatched. The CDR3 loop spans 15 amino acids. Each replicate PCR on the sorted subsets used roughly 210 ng DNA (around 30,000 T cell genomes). Only in-frame clones appear in the TCRdb table, and some are missing; sequencing was by immunoSEQ multiplex PCR. The table lists under 350,000 clones, about nine tenths of them singletons, with about 16% in the top ten. What was sequenced was memory CD8+ T cells sorted from blood. As for subset: CD45RO+ cells pooled with CCR7-negative TemRA cells. This TCR came from a man younger than 35 in good health. V and J are TRBV7-9 and TRBJ1-2, with 9 bases that match TRBD1. CDR3 nucleotides: TGTGCCAGCAGCTTGGGGACAGGGAAGATCTATGGCTACACCTTC. Its protein is CASSLGTGKIYGYTF.